These T cell receptor beta chains were read from a single sample in a study of beta chain features in type 1 diabetes. Sequencing used immunoSEQ multiplex PCR; TCRdb keeps in-frame clones, though not all of them. The sample shows 970,000 or so clones, 15% to 20% of them seen only once. The specimen was naive CD4+ T cells from blood. These receptors all stem from a woman aged 18-35 years in good health. CDR3s include the opening cysteine and the closing phenylalanine or tryptophan. A D gene is named only where the DNA matches it firmly. Only part of the rows carry a size: once, few, many, or a class if the clone is expanded.

v_call	cdr3_length	j_call	d_call	clone_size	cdr3_aa	cdr3_nt
TRBV7-7	15	TRBJ2-1	.	.	CASNYVTRLVNEQFF	TGTGCTAGCAACTACGTGACCAGACTAGTTAATGAGCAGTTCTTC
TRBV15	14	TRBJ1-2	.	.	CATSRDLRQDGYTF	TGTGCCACCAGCAGAGATCTCCGGCAGGATGGCTACACCTTC
TRBV10-3	17	TRBJ2-5	TRBD2	few	CAISVGASGGYQETQYF	TGTGCCATCAGTGTTGGGGCCTCCGGGGGGTACCAAGAGACCCAGTACTTC
TRBV6-6	13	TRBJ2-7	.	.	CASRYGTHYEQYF	TGTGCCAGCAGGTACGGAACCCACTACGAGCAGTACTTC
TRBV6-5	13	TRBJ2-1	.	.	CASALVRYNEQFF	TGTGCCAGCGCCCTGGTTAGGTACAATGAGCAGTTCTTC
TRBV7-3	17	TRBJ2-3	TRBD2	few	CASSLGPEREATDTQYF	TGTGCCAGCAGCTTAGGTCCTGAGCGGGAGGCCACAGATACGCAGTATTTT
TRBV7-9	13	TRBJ1-1	.	few	CASSSRENTEAFF	TGTGCCAGCAGCTCTCGGGAGAATACTGAAGCTTTCTTT
TRBV4-2	13	TRBJ2-5	.	few	CASSLLGVETQYF	TGTGCCAGCAGCTTGTTAGGAGTGGAGACCCAGTACTTC
TRBV6-5	14	TRBJ2-2	TRBD1	.	CASRQRTGGGELFF	TGTGCCAGCAGACAACGGACAGGGGGCGGGGAGCTGTTTTTT
TRBV4-3	15	TRBJ1-2	.	.	CASSQGEGIGYGYTF	TGCGCCAGCAGCCAAGGGGAGGGGATCGGCTATGGCTACACCTTC
TRBV5-4	14	TRBJ2-7	.	.	CASSRRDRDYEQYF	TGTGCCAGCAGCCGCCGGGACCGCGACTACGAGCAGTACTTC
TRBV29-1	17	TRBJ2-3	TRBD2	.	CSAGLAGVRLGADTQYF	TGCAGCGCGGGACTAGCGGGAGTTCGGCTGGGGGCAGATACGCAGTATTTT
TRBV10-3	12	TRBJ2-2	.	.	CAISVTAGELFF	TGTGCCATCAGTGTGACCGCCGGGGAGCTGTTTTTT
TRBV9	12	TRBJ2-7	TRBD1	few	CASSDGQGEQYF	TGTGCCAGCAGCGACGGACAGGGAGAGCAGTACTTC
TRBV19	16	TRBJ2-3	.	few	CASSIDGSARTDTQYF	TGTGCCAGTAGTATAGACGGTAGCGCGCGCACAGATACGCAGTATTTT
TRBV7-3	13	TRBJ2-7	.	.	CASSSRGNSEQYF	TGTGCCAGCAGCTCCCGGGGGAATAGCGAGCAGTACTTC
TRBV2	13	TRBJ2-5	.	few	CASSEAPQETQYF	TGTGCCAGCAGTGAAGCGCCCCAAGAGACCCAGTACTTC
TRBV7-2	12	TRBJ2-1	.	few	CASSLDRAPQFF	TGTGCCAGCAGCTTAGACAGGGCCCCCCAGTTCTTC
TRBV4-2	15	TRBJ2-7	TRBD1	few	CASSQRGTGVYEQYF	TGTGCCAGCAGCCAAAGGGGGACAGGCGTCTACGAGCAGTACTTC
TRBV18	16	TRBJ1-3	TRBD1	once	CASSLSRGKFGNTIYF	TGTGCCAGCTCACTCTCCAGGGGGAAATTTGGAAACACCATATATTTT
TRBV6-5	14	TRBJ2-7	.	.	CASSYSIRQGEQYF	TGTGCCAGCAGTTACTCGATTCGGCAGGGTGAGCAGTACTTC
TRBV5-1	13	TRBJ2-5	.	.	CASSIGQQETQYF	TGCGCCAGCAGCATAGGACAACAAGAGACCCAGTACTTC
TRBV28	12	TRBJ2-7	.	few	CASSFSNYEQYF	TGTGCCAGCAGTTTTTCCAACTACGAGCAGTACTTC
TRBV10-3	16	TRBJ2-5	TRBD2	.	CASSAKGLAGRETQYF	TGTGCCAGCAGTGCGAAGGGACTAGCGGGAAGAGAGACCCAGTACTTC
TRBV15	15	TRBJ2-3	TRBD2	few	CATFGTSGSTDTQYF	TGTGCCACCTTTGGGACTAGCGGGTCAACAGATACGCAGTATTTT
TRBV7-2	13	TRBJ2-5	.	few	CATRRRDVGTQYF	TGTGCCACCCGCCGGCGGGATGTGGGGACCCAGTACTTC
TRBV7-9	13	TRBJ2-1	TRBD2	few	CASSQGTSHEQFF	TGTGCCAGCAGCCAAGGGACTAGCCATGAGCAGTTCTTC
TRBV18	16	TRBJ1-2	TRBD1	few	CASSRALGQGPSGYTF	TGTGCCAGCTCACGAGCCCTCGGACAGGGCCCGTCTGGCTACACCTTC
TRBV5-1	12	TRBJ1-1	TRBD1	.	CASSLDRVNAFF	TGCGCCAGCAGCCTGGACAGGGTGAATGCTTTCTTT
TRBV5-1	15	TRBJ2-3	TRBD2	.	CASSPALAGGDTQYF	TGCGCCAGCAGTCCCGCGTTAGCGGGAGGGGATACGCAGTATTTT
TRBV6-5	14	TRBJ1-4	TRBD1	.	CASKGDRFNEKLFF	TGTGCCAGCAAGGGGGACAGATTTAATGAAAAACTGTTTTTT
TRBV6-1	15	TRBJ1-2	.	few	CASSNLQGANYGYTF	TGTGCCAGCAGTAACTTACAGGGCGCTAACTATGGCTACACCTTC
TRBV18	13	TRBJ2-7	.	few	CASSSSREYEQYF	TGTGCCAGCTCAAGTTCACGGGAATACGAGCAGTACTTC
TRBV28	14	TRBJ1-5	.	few	CASRTGAGNQPQHF	TGTGCCAGCAGAACGGGGGCAGGCAATCAGCCCCAGCATTTT
TRBV5-1	15	TRBJ2-1	.	few	CASSLRGLDSNEQFF	TGCGCCAGCAGCTTGCGCGGACTGGACAGTAATGAGCAGTTCTTC
TRBV23-1	21	TRBJ2-1	TRBD2	.	CASSGQGPGTSGRGRGHEQFF	TGCGCCAGCAGTGGGCAGGGGCCGGGGACTAGCGGGAGAGGTAGAGGCCATGAGCAGTTCTTC
TRBV28	14	TRBJ2-1	.	.	CASSAGRGYNEQFF	TGTGCCAGCAGTGCGGGAAGGGGCTACAATGAGCAGTTCTTC
TRBV5-1	16	TRBJ2-5	TRBD2	.	CASSVGTSGAQETQYF	TGCGCCAGCAGCGTCGGGACTAGCGGGGCCCAAGAGACCCAGTACTTC
TRBV7-9	14	TRBJ2-7	.	.	CASSLMEGSYEQYF	TGTGCCAGCAGCTTAATGGAGGGCTCCTACGAGCAGTACTTC
TRBV14	12	TRBJ2-7	.	few	CASSQPRNKQYF	TGTGCCAGCAGCCAGCCGCGGAACAAGCAGTACTTC
TRBV14	13	TRBJ2-7	.	.	CASSPIFSYEQYF	TGTGCCAGCAGCCCTATTTTCTCCTACGAGCAGTACTTC
TRBV6-5	15	TRBJ1-5	TRBD1	.	CASSTTGEPNQPQHF	TGTGCCAGCAGCACTACAGGGGAACCCAATCAGCCCCAGCATTTT
TRBV2	15	TRBJ1-5	.	.	CASSGGSDENQPQHF	TGTGCCAGCAGTGGGGGATCGGACGAGAATCAGCCCCAGCATTTT
TRBV19	16	TRBJ2-6	.	.	CASTQGRASGANVLTF	TGTGCCAGTACCCAGGGTAGGGCTTCTGGGGCCAACGTCCTGACTTTC
TRBV19	17	TRBJ2-1	TRBD2	.	CASSIEASGRRSDEQFF	TGTGCCAGTAGTATTGAGGCTAGCGGGAGAAGGAGCGATGAGCAGTTCTTC
TRBV7-2	17	TRBJ2-1	TRBD2	.	CASSLDLVGGDYNEQFF	TGTGCCAGCAGCTTAGATCTGGTTGGGGGGGACTACAATGAGCAGTTCTTC
TRBV7-9	15	TRBJ2-5	TRBD1	few	CASSSGQVARETQYF	TGTGCCAGCAGCTCCGGACAGGTTGCCCGGGAGACCCAGTACTTC
TRBV14	13	TRBJ2-1	.	few	CASSSAPWVKQFF	TGTGCCAGCAGCTCAGCCCCCTGGGTGAAGCAGTTCTTC
TRBV5-4	12	TRBJ2-3	.	.	CASSGVGDTQYF	TGTGCCAGCAGCGGCGTTGGAGATACGCAGTATTTT
TRBV9	14	TRBJ2-7	.	.	CASSVDRPPYEQYF	TGTGCCAGCAGCGTAGATAGGCCGCCTTACGAGCAGTACTTC
TRBV9	20	TRBJ2-1	TRBD2	.	CASSVGSGTSGSSSYNEQFF	TGTGCCAGCAGCGTAGGCTCCGGGACTAGCGGGAGCAGTTCCTACAATGAGCAGTTCTTC
TRBV18	12	TRBJ2-7	.	few	CASSADGYEQYF	TGTGCCAGCTCTGCGGATGGCTACGAGCAGTACTTC
TRBV19	11	TRBJ1-3	.	.	CASGPGNTIYF	TGTGCCAGTGGTCCTGGAAACACCATATATTTT
TRBV7-2	15	TRBJ2-7	.	.	CASSFVTASSYEQYF	TGTGCCAGCAGCTTTGTAACAGCGAGCTCCTACGAGCAGTACTTC
TRBV18	14	TRBJ2-3	TRBD1	few	CASSPGQGPDTQYF	TGTGCCAGCTCACCCGGACAGGGCCCAGATACGCAGTATTTT
TRBV15	13	TRBJ1-4	.	few	CATSGQPNEKLFF	TGTGCCACCAGCGGACAGCCGAATGAAAAACTGTTTTTT
TRBV6-6	13	TRBJ2-7	TRBD1	once	CASGTGGPYEQYF	TGTGCCAGCGGTACAGGGGGCCCCTACGAGCAGTACTTC
TRBV7-3	15	TRBJ2-7	TRBD2	few	CASSKGTIPPYEQYF	TGTGCCAGCAGTAAGGGGACTATCCCTCCCTACGAGCAGTACTTC
TRBV5-1	13	TRBJ2-5	.	few	CASSRGRGETQYF	TGCGCCAGCAGCCGGGGGCGCGGAGAGACCCAGTACTTC
TRBV4-2	14	TRBJ1-1	.	few	CASSQGGRGTEAFF	TGTGCCAGCAGCCAAGGTGGAAGGGGCACTGAAGCTTTCTTT